The 30 T cell receptor beta chains given below trace back to one sample, sequenced in a study of long-term antiretroviral therapy in people with HIV. This was the immunoSEQ v3.0 assay at survey level. Libraries were prepared by immunoSEQ multiplex PCR; TCRdb keeps only in-frame clonotypes and omits some of them. The table has 25,000 to 30,000 clones, roughly 82% seen once. The material sequenced was unsorted PBMCs, taken 0.8 years before starting antiretroviral therapy. The source is a man younger than 30 with HIV.

This CDR3 is CASSARQGMGYEQYF. CDR3 nucleotide sequence: TGCGCCAGCAGCGCTCGCCAGGGTATGGGGTACGAGCAGTACTTC. This chain uses TRBV5-1 with TRBJ2-7; tentatively, D is TRBD1 (5 bases). CDR1 SGHRS and CDR2 YFSETQ come from the germline V gene. This CDR3 comprises 15 residues. The ends were cut back, 4 bases at V and 4 bases at J, with 18 bases in the middle.

This rearrangement joins TRBV29-1 to TRBJ2-1; 7 positions agree with TRBD1. The CDR3 loop spans 14 amino acids. Trimming took 7 bases from V and 0 from J; bases not matched to a gene: 6. CDR1 is SQVTM and CDR2 is ANQGSEA in the germline V gene. CDR3 in amino acids: CSAPGQSSYNEQFF. CDR3 nucleotides: TGCAGCGCCCCGGGACAGAGCTCCTACAATGAGCAGTTCTTC.

The chain joins TRBV27 to TRBJ2-5, with no clear D. The CDR3 is made up of 13 amino acids. Between the trimmed V and J ends, which lost 7 bases and 4 bases, there was a span of 13 bases. CDR1 is MNHEY and CDR2 is SMNVEV in the germline V gene (reference sequence). CDR3 DNA sequence: TGTGCCAGCACCAAGTGGATGGGAGAGACCCAGTACTTC. Translation gives CASTKWMGETQYF.

CDR3 sequence (DNA): TGTGCTAGTGGTCCCGCCAGGGAGGATGAGCAGTTCTTC. Translating it yields CASGPAREDEQFF. The genes are TRBV12-5 and TRBJ2-1, with D possibly being TRBD2 (6 bases). This CDR3 is 13 amino acids long. V was cut by 5 bases and J by 8 bases, with 13 bases left in between. The V gene's germline CDR1 is LGHNT and CDR2 FRNRAP.

The J gene is TRBJ2-2, the V gene TRBV11-2; the match to TRBD1 covers 8 bases. This CDR3 has 17 amino acids. Germline-derived CDR1 and CDR2 are SGHAT and FQNNGV. J lost 4 bases, V lost 5 bases, and 12 bases had no gene match. CDR3 protein: CASSVWTGYGATGELFF. The CDR3 nucleotides read TGTGCCAGCAGCGTCTGGACAGGGTACGGGGCCACCGGGGAGCTGTTTTTT.

This rearrangement joins TRBV5-5 to TRBJ2-2; TRBD2 might be the D (5 bases). Germline V gene data show CDR1 as SGHKS and CDR2 as YYEKEE (reference sequence). The CDR3 sequence is 18 residues long. The V gene lost 4 bases and the J gene lost 4 bases, with 23 bases spanning the gap. CDR3 nucleotides: TGTGCCAGCAGCCCCTTCCAAACGGGGAGTTACACCACCGGGGAGCTGTTTTTT. Its protein product is CASSPFQTGSYTTGELFF.

This chain uses TRBV9 with TRBJ2-1, with a tentative D call TRBD1 (5 bases). The germline gives CDR1 SGDLS, CDR2 YYNGEE. The CDR3 is 15 amino acids. V gave up 0 bases and J gave up 4 bases, with 11 bases separating them. CDR3 region: CASSVAMDIYNEQFF. CDR3 DNA sequence: TGTGCCAGCAGCGTAGCAATGGACATTTACAATGAGCAGTTCTTC.

The rearrangement joins TRBV6-1 to TRBJ2-2, with a tentative D call TRBD2 (5 bases). From germline, CDR1 is MNHNS and CDR2 SASEGT. With 1 base removed from V and 6 bases from J, the gap between germline ends came to 18 bases. The CDR3 covers 17 residues. CDR3 in amino acids: CASSEDPPGFKAGELFF. The DNA for the CDR3 is TGTGCCAGCAGTGAAGATCCCCCGGGGTTTAAGGCCGGGGAGCTGTTTTTT.

This sequence joins TRBV6-1 and TRBJ1-2; D is unclear. The CDR3 is 12 residues long. V was pared by 3 bases and J by 13 bases, with 15 bases between. Germline lookup yields CDR1 MNHNS and CDR2 SASEGT. The CDR3 DNA follows: TGTGCCAGCAGTGAGCTTCCACCCTCCTCCACCTTC. It is translated as CASSELPPSSTF.

This clone has just one count. The V call is TRBV19, the J call TRBJ2-7; TRBD1 agrees at 9 bases. The V gene end was trimmed by 3 bases and the J gene end by 5 bases; junction bases not matched to a gene: 8. The CDR3 extends over 15 amino acids. Per germline, CDR1 LNHDA and CDR2 SQIVND (reference sequence). CDR3 in DNA: TGTGCCAGTAGTATTACGGGGACAGGGAGCGACGAGCAGTACTTC. Translation gives CASSITGTGSDEQYF.

This clone was found once. The chain combines TRBV18 with TRBJ2-7; D unresolved. The CDR3 has 12 amino acids. V gave up 6 bases and J gave up 0 bases, with 6 bases separating them. In germline, CDR1 is KGHSH, CDR2 LQKENI. The CDR3: CASSTPSYEQYF. The CDR3 nucleotides are TGTGCCAGCTCCACTCCCTCCTACGAGCAGTACTTC. The whole variable domain, remainder taken from reference TRBV18 and TRBJ2-7, is NAGVMQNPRHLVRRRGQEARLRCSPMKGHSHVYWYRQLPEEGLKFMVYLQKENIIDESGMPKERFSAEFPKEGPSILRIQQVVRGDSAAYFCASSTPSYEQYFGPGTRLTVT.

This clone is classed as medium-sized. The rearrangement joins TRBV28 to TRBJ1-1; possible D gene TRBD1, 6 bases. From germline, CDR1 is MDHEN and CDR2 SYDVKM. V lost 1 base, J lost 5 bases, and 17 bases lay in between. The CDR3 totals 16 residues. Here the CDR3 DNA reads TGTGCCAGCAGTTTATACGGGTGGGGGCCGGGGACTGAAGCTTTCTTT. As protein: CASSLYGWGPGTEAFF.

The chain is built from TRBV27 and TRBJ1-4, with a tentative D call TRBD1 (5 bases). CDR1 and CDR2 (germline): MNHEY, SMNVEV (reference sequence). V lost 2 bases and J 6 bases, leaving 13 bases between the germline ends. The CDR3 is made up of 15 amino acids. The CDR3 DNA reads TGTGCCAGCAGTTTAGCGTGGGGGGGAGATGAAAAACTGTTTTTT. Translation gives CASSLAWGGDEKLFF.

The chain joins TRBV28 to TRBJ2-7, with TRBD2 identical over 7 bases. Germline V CDR1 and CDR2: MDHEN, SYDVKM. This CDR3 has 16 amino acids. The ends lost 7 bases at V and 0 bases at J; junction bases unmatched: 12. CDR3 in amino acids: CASTPGLAESSYEQYF. Written as DNA, the CDR3 is TGTGCCAGCACCCCCGGCCTAGCGGAGAGCTCCTACGAGCAGTACTTC.

The V and J genes are TRBV4-3 and TRBJ1-5; tentative D call: TRBD1 (5 bases). The CDR3 has 16 residues. V was trimmed by 4 bases and J by 0 bases, leaving 13 bases between them. Germline CDR1 and CDR2: LGHNA and YSLEER. The CDR3 is CASSPRADISNQPQHF. The CDR3 DNA is TGCGCCAGCAGCCCCAGGGCAGATATTAGCAATCAGCCCCAGCATTTT.

V usage is TRBV28 and J usage is TRBJ2-7; 10 bases are a match to TRBD1. Trimming removed 5 bases from V and 3 bases from J; junction bases left unmatched: 10. Per germline, CDR1 MDHEN and CDR2 SYDVKM. The CDR3 is made up of 16 amino acids. The CDR3 nucleotides read TGTGCCAGCAGTAGGGGACAGGGGTTGCTTATCTACGAGCAGTACTTC. Its translation: CASSRGQGLLIYEQYF.

The chain carries TRBV6-1 and TRBJ1-2; D not certain. The CDR3 is 13 residues long. Germline V lookup: CDR1 MNHNS, CDR2 SASEGT. With 6 bases removed from V and 3 bases from J, the gap between germline ends came to 11 bases. The CDR3 bases are TGTGCCAGCAGCCCCCTAGGGCACTATGGCTACACCTTC. Protein sequence: CASSPLGHYGYTF.

This chain joins TRBV5-6 and TRBJ2-7; D gene unclear. This CDR3 contains 12 residues. The germline V and J ends were trimmed by 2 bases and 4 bases, with 7 bases remaining between them. Germline CDR1 is SGHDT and CDR2 is YYEEEE. The CDR3, as DNA: TGTGCCAGCAGCTTAGGAGTTTACGAGCAGTACTTC. Its protein is CASSLGVYEQYF.

V and J are TRBV7-2 and TRBJ2-3; 12 nucleotides line up with TRBD2. Germline assignment: CDR1 SGHTA and CDR2 FQGNSA. The V gene end was trimmed by 4 bases and the J gene end by 4 bases; junction bases not matched to a gene: 12. The length of the CDR3 is 18 residues. The CDR3 DNA reads TGTGCCAGCAGCTCATCACTAGCGGGAGGTTTCGGGTCAGATACGCAGTATTTT. Translating it yields CASSSSLAGGFGSDTQYF.

The V call is TRBV19, the J call TRBJ2-7, with TRBD1 matching over 7 bases. Unmatched junction bases numbered 8, after V lost 3 bases and J lost 6 bases. The CDR3 totals 14 residues. Germline V CDR1 and CDR2: LNHDA, SQIVND (reference sequence). DNA of the CDR3: TGTGCCAGTAGTATTGGTCAGGGGGAATTCGAGCAGTACTTC. This encodes CASSIGQGEFEQYF.

This clone has only a few counts. The V gene is TRBV30, the J gene TRBJ1-2; no definite D call. The V gene's germline CDR1 is GTSNPN and CDR2 SVGIG (reference sequence). V was trimmed by 3 bases and J by 6 bases, leaving 8 bases between them. This CDR3 has 11 amino acids. The CDR3: CAWSRGHGYTF. CDR3 DNA: TGTGCCTGGAGCCGAGGACATGGCTACACCTTC.

This clone was picked up one time. This sequence joins TRBV10-1 and TRBJ2-4; a weak D match, TRBD2 (6 bases). This CDR3 contains 16 residues. In germline, CDR1 is WNHNN, CDR2 SYGVQD (reference sequence). The V and J ends lost 3 bases and 3 bases respectively, with 15 bases between them. The CDR3 DNA follows: TGCGCCAGCAGTGAATCCATGGGACTTGACAAAAACATTCAGTACTTC. Encoded protein: CASSESMGLDKNIQYF.

The gene calls are TRBV4-2 and TRBJ2-5; no reliable D call. V was cut by 4 bases and J by 1 base, with 13 bases left in between. Germline V lookup: CDR1 LGHNA, CDR2 YNFKEQ. This CDR3 contains 15 residues. CDR3 nucleotides: TGTGCCAGCAGCCGCGGCGGCGAGATCCAAGAGACCCAGTACTTC. Translation: CASSRGGEIQETQYF.

V gene TRBV18 combines with J gene TRBJ1-3; D perhaps matches TRBD1 (5 bases). Germline CDR1 and CDR2: KGHSH and LQKENI. The CDR3 has 14 amino acids. V was shortened by 7 bases and J by 0 bases, with 10 bases between the two germline ends. This CDR3 reads CASFQGFSGNTIYF. The CDR3 nucleotides are TGTGCCAGCTTCCAGGGTTTCTCTGGAAACACCATATATTTT.

There are a few counts of this clone. The chain is built from TRBV12-5 and TRBJ1-5, with D uncertain. CDR3 length equals 12 residues. The V end lost 2 bases, the J end lost 11 bases, and 10 bases lay between the germline ends. Germline assignment: CDR1 LGHNT and CDR2 FRNRAP. The CDR3 spells CASGLSPGTQHF. CDR3 coding DNA: TGTGCTAGTGGTTTGTCTCCCGGGACCCAGCATTTT.

The CDR3 protein is CASSRTGSSYNEQFF. The CDR3 nucleotides are TGCGCCAGCAGTAGGACAGGGAGCTCCTACAATGAGCAGTTCTTC. This chain uses TRBV4-1 with TRBJ2-1; TRBD1 matches at 8 bases. CDR3 size: 15 residues. V dropped 6 bases and J dropped 0; count of bases not matched to a gene: 4. Germline loops: CDR1 MGHRA, CDR2 YSYEKL.

Only one count was recorded for this clone. The chain couples TRBV5-1 to TRBJ1-3; D gene ambiguous. Germline V CDR1 and CDR2: SGHRS, YFSETQ. The CDR3 is 16 residues long. Trimming removed 0 bases at V and 4 bases at J, with 14 bases between. The CDR3 coding sequence is TGCGCCAGCAGCTTGGACCCTAGCGGTAACGGAAACACCATATATTTT. It is translated as CASSLDPSGNGNTIYF.

This chain connects TRBV18 to TRBJ2-2; D not certain. Trimming pared 3 bases from V and 0 bases from J, leaving 8 bases between. The CDR3 contains 15 residues. Per the germline V gene, CDR1 is KGHSH and CDR2 is LQKENI. The CDR3, as DNA: TGTGCCAGCTCACCTCGACCCCCGAACACCGGGGAGCTGTTTTTT. Its protein is CASSPRPPNTGELFF.

CDR3 in amino acids: CASSRSGTSSYEQYF. The CDR3 region has the DNA TGTGCCAGCAGTCGGAGCGGGACAAGCTCCTACGAGCAGTACTTC. The rearrangement links TRBV28 to TRBJ2-7; D might be TRBD2 (7 bases). Trimming took 5 bases from V and 0 from J, leaving 14 bases between them. The CDR3 is 15 residues long. Germline V CDR1 and CDR2: MDHEN, SYDVKM.

The rearrangement joins TRBV29-1 to TRBJ2-5; 8 bases agree with TRBD1. The ends lost 2 bases at V and 9 bases at J; junction bases unmatched: 8. CDR3 size: 13 residues. Germline CDR1 reads SQVTM; CDR2 reads ANQGSEA. DNA for the CDR3: TGCAGCGTTGAACCCCAGGGGGCTGGGTCCCAGTACTTC. Residues: CSVEPQGAGSQYF.